A single sample gave rise to the 16 T cell receptor beta chains below, sequenced in a study of cytomegalovirus exposure and HLA in healthy donors. A multiplex PCR was run with 60 Vbeta primers and 13 Jbeta primers. Here immunoSEQ multiplex PCR was the method, and the copy in TCRdb shows in-frame clones only, minus some. The profile shows hundreds of thousands of clones, about three quarters of them singletons. The sample was PBMCs. Receptor source: a woman aged 60-70 years in good health and CMV-seropositive.

This clone was found a few times. The chain carries TRBV5-1 and TRBJ2-3; 7 nucleotides agree with TRBD2. Unmatched junction bases numbered 6, after V lost 2 bases and J lost 6 bases. The germline gives CDR1 SGHRS, CDR2 YFSETQ. The CDR3 has 14 residues. CDR3 in amino acids: CASSFGGSGDTQYF. CDR3 DNA: TGCGCCAGCAGCTTCGGGGGGTCAGGTGATACGCAGTATTTT.

V and J are TRBV10-3 and TRBJ2-3; TRBD2 matches at 11 bases. CDR1 is ENHRY and CDR2 is SYGVKD in the germline V gene. The CDR3 spans 16 residues. The V and J ends lost 3 bases and 2 bases, in that order; junction bases with no gene match: 4. Here the CDR3 DNA reads TGTGCCATCAGTGAAACTAGCGGGGGAATCACAGATACGCAGTATTTT. It encodes CAISETSGGITDTQYF.

This clone was found a few times. This rearrangement joins TRBV7-9 to TRBJ2-7; D ambiguous. This CDR3 contains 13 residues. The germline V gene encodes CDR1 SEHNR and CDR2 FQNEAQ (reference sequence). Trimming pared 3 bases from V and 4 bases from J, leaving 10 bases between. The CDR3 sequence is CASSFEEPYEQYF. The DNA of the CDR3 is TGTGCCAGCAGCTTTGAGGAGCCATACGAGCAGTACTTC.

This clone has just a few counts. The chain combines TRBV25-1 with TRBJ2-7; D is unresolved. The ends were cut back, 1 base at V and 1 base at J, with 5 bases in the middle. CDR1 and CDR2 (germline): MGHDK, SYGVNS. CDR3 size: 13 residues. CDR3 DNA sequence: TGTGCCAGCAGTGAATCCCCGTCCTACGAGCAGTACTTC. Encoded protein: CASSESPSYEQYF.

The rearrangement links TRBV6-1 to TRBJ1-4, with D perhaps matching TRBD1 (5 bases). There are 14 residues in the CDR3. Germline CDR1 is MNHNS and CDR2 is SASEGT. Trimming left V 4 bases short and J 5 bases short, with 11 bases between. The CDR3 bases are TGTGCCAGCAGTGCCAGGGAAGGAAATGAAAAACTGTTTTTT. This gives the protein CASSAREGNEKLFF.

This rearrangement joins TRBV5-1 to TRBJ2-5; tentatively, D is TRBD1 (6 bases). CDR1 SGHRS and CDR2 YFSETQ come from the germline V gene. V lost 0 bases, J lost 4 bases, and 7 bases lay in between. The CDR3 covers 13 residues. The CDR3 protein is CASSLGTAETQYF. The CDR3 bases are TGCGCCAGCAGCTTGGGGACAGCAGAGACCCAGTACTTC.

V gene TRBV28 combines with J gene TRBJ1-1; perhaps TRBD1 as D (5 bases). Germline CDR1 is MDHEN and CDR2 is SYDVKM. The CDR3 consists of 15 residues. V lost 6 bases to trimming and J lost 4 bases, with 18 bases between them. The CDR3 reads CASRGGTFGGTEAFF. DNA of the CDR3: TGTGCCAGCAGGGGAGGGACTTTCGGGGGCACTGAAGCTTTCTTT.

This chain joins TRBV27 and TRBJ1-6, with 8 bases matching TRBD1. The V and J ends lost 3 bases and 7 bases, in that order; junction bases with no gene match: 8. This CDR3 comprises 16 residues. Germline V gives CDR1 MNHEY, CDR2 SMNVEV (reference sequence). The chain's CDR3 is CASSFRQGKGNSPLHF. DNA for the CDR3: TGTGCCAGCAGTTTCCGACAGGGGAAGGGAAATTCACCCCTCCACTTT.

The genes are TRBV6-4 and TRBJ1-2; D might be TRBD1 (6 bases). The V and J ends lost 3 bases and 6 bases respectively, with 11 bases between them. Germline CDR1 MRHNA, CDR2 SNTAGT. The CDR3 runs to 13 residues. CDR3 DNA sequence: TGTGCCAGCAGTGAAACAGGGTTAGATGGCTACACCTTC. As protein: CASSETGLDGYTF.

The chain is built from TRBV6-1 and TRBJ2-7; 7 nucleotides match TRBD1. Germline CDR1 and CDR2: MNHNS and SASEGT. The V gene end was trimmed by 7 bases and the J gene end by 0 bases; junction bases not matched to a gene: 6. This CDR3 spans 14 amino acids. For the CDR3, the DNA is TGTGCCAGCACCCAGACAGGGTACTCCTACGAGCAGTACTTC. Its translation is CASTQTGYSYEQYF.

This sequence joins TRBV4-2 and TRBJ2-1; D is perhaps TRBD2 (8 bases). Germline values: CDR1 LGHNA, CDR2 YNFKEQ. With 0 bases removed from V and 10 bases from J, the gap between germline ends came to 16 bases. The CDR3 extends over 15 amino acids. The CDR3 loop is CASSQEIAGQFEQFF. CDR3 DNA: TGTGCCAGCAGCCAAGAGATAGCGGGACAGTTCGAGCAGTTCTTC.

The chain recombines TRBV6-4 with TRBJ2-6; D possibly corresponds to TRBD2 (7 bases). Germline assignment: CDR1 MRHNA and CDR2 SNTAGT. V dropped 4 bases and J dropped 0 bases, with 10 bases sitting between them. This CDR3 spans 16 amino acids. CDR3 in DNA: TGTGCCAGCAGTGTGGGAGGGGGCTCTGGGGCCAACGTCCTGACTTTC. Encoded protein: CASSVGGGSGANVLTF.

This chain links TRBV6-5 with TRBJ1-1, with D possibly TRBD1 on 6 matching bases. V lost 5 bases to trimming and J lost 5 bases, with 12 bases between them. Germline CDR1 and CDR2: MNHEY and SVGAGI. The CDR3 is made up of 13 amino acids. CDR3 DNA: TGTGCCAGCAGTGCCTACAGGGAAACTGAAGCTTTCTTT. It codes for CASSAYRETEAFF.

V is TRBV5-1 and J is TRBJ1-4, with a possible D match to TRBD1 (6 bases). This CDR3 has 14 residues. Germline V gene lookup returns CDR1 SGHRS and CDR2 YFSETQ. V lost 5 bases to trimming and J lost 8 bases, with 16 bases between them. In DNA, the CDR3 is TGCGCCAGCAGTCAACAGGGAAGGGAAGAAAAACTGTTTTTT. As protein: CASSQQGREEKLFF.

The chain uses TRBV9 and TRBJ2-5; 7 bases match TRBD1. The CDR3 has 14 amino acids. Germline V lookup: CDR1 SGDLS, CDR2 YYNGEE. Unmatched junction bases numbered 7, after V lost 5 bases and J lost 3 bases. CDR3 residues: CASSHGTEKETQYF. As DNA, the CDR3 is TGTGCCAGCAGTCACGGGACAGAAAAAGAGACCCAGTACTTC. The whole variable domain, filled in from reference TRBV9 and TRBJ2-5, reads DSGVTQTPKHLITATGQRVTLRCSPRSGDLSVYWYQQSLDQGLQFLIQYYNGEERAKGNILERFSAQQFPDLHSELNLSSLELGDSALYFCASSHGTEKETQYFGPGTRLLVL.

The rearrangement uses TRBV6-4 and TRBJ2-7; 8 bases map to TRBD2. CDR1 and CDR2 from the germline V gene are MRHNA and SNTAGT. Trimming at V came to 10 bases and at J to 3 bases, leaving 8 bases not matched to a gene. This CDR3 comprises 13 residues. CDR3 sequence: CATGGLAYYEQYF. The CDR3 nucleotides are TGTGCCACGGGAGGGCTAGCTTACTACGAGCAGTACTTC.